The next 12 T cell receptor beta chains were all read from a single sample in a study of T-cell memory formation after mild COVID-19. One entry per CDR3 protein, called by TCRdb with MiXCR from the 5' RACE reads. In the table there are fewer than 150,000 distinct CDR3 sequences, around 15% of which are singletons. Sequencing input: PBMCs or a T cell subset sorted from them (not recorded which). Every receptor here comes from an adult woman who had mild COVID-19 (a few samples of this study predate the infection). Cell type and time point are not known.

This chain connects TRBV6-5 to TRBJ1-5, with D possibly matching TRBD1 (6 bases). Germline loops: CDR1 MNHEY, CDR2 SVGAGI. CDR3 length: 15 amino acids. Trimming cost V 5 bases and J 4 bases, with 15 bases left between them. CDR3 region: CASSQNSRGNQPQHF. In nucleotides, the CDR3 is TGTGCCAGCAGTCAGAATAGTAGGGGGAATCAGCCCCAGCATTTT.

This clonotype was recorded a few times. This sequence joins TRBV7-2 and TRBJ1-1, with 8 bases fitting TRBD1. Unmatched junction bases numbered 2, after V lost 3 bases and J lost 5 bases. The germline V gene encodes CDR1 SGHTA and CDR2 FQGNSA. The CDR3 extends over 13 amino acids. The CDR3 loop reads CASSFTGGTEAFF. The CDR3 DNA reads TGTGCCAGCAGCTTCACAGGGGGAACTGAAGCTTTCTTT.

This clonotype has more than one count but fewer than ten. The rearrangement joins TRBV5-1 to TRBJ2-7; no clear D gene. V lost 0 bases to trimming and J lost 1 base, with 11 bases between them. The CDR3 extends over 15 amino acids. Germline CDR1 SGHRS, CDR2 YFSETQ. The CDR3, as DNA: TGCGCCAGCAGCTTGGATGGTGCTTCTTCCTACGAGCAGTACTTC. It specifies CASSLDGASSYEQYF.

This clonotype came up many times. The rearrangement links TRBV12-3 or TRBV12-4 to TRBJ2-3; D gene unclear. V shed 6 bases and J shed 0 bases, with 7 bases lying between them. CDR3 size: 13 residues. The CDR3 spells CASSTYSTDTQYF. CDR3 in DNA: TGTGCCAGCAGCACGTACAGCACAGATACGCAGTATTTT.

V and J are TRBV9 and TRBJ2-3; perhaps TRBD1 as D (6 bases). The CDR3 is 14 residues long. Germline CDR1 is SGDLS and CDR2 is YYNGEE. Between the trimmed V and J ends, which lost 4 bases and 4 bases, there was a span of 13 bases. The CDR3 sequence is CASSIQGMSDTQYF. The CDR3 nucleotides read TGTGCCAGCAGCATACAGGGTATGTCAGATACGCAGTATTTT.

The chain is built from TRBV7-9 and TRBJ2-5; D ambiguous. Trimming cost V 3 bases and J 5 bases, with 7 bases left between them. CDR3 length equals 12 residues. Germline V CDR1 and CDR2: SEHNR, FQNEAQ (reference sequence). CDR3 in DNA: TGTGCCAGCAGCTTGGGGTTGGAGACCCAGTACTTC. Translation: CASSLGLETQYF. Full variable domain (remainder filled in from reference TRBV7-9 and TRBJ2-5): DTGVSQNPRHKITKRGQNVTFRCDPISEHNRLYWYRQTLGQGPEFLTYFQNEAQLEKSRLLSDRFSAERPKGSFSTLEIQRTEQGDSAMYLCASSLGLETQYFGPGTRLLVL.

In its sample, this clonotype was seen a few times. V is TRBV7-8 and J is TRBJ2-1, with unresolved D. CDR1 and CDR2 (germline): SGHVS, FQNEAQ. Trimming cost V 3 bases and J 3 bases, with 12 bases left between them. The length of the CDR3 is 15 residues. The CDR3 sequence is CASSFQQTLYNEQFF. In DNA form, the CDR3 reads TGTGCCAGCAGCTTTCAACAGACCCTCTACAATGAGCAGTTCTTC.

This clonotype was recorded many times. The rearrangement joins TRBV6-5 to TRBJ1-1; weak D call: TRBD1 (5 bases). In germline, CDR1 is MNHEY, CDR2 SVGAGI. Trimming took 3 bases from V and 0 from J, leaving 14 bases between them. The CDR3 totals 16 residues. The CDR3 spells CASSYLGASLNTEAFF. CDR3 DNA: TGTGCCAGCAGTTATCTCGGGGCCTCCCTGAACACTGAAGCTTTCTTT.

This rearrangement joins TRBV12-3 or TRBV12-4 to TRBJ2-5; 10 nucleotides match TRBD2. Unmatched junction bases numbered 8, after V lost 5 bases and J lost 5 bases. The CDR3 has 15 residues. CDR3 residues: CASSTLLAGAETQYF. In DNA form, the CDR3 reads TGTGCCAGCAGTACCCTCCTAGCGGGAGCGGAGACCCAGTACTTC.

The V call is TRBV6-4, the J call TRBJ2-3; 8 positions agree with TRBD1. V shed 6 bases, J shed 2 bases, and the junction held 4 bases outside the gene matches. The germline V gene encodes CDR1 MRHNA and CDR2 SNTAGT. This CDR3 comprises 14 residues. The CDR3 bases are TGTGCCAGCAGCCCGACAGGGGCCACAGATACGCAGTATTTT. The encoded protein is CASSPTGATDTQYF.

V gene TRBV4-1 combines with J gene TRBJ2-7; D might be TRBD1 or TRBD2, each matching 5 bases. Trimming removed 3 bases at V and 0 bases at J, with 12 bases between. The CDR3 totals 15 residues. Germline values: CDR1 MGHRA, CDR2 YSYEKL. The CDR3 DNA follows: TGCGCCAGCAGCCAGTATCTAGGGACCTCCTACGAGCAGTACTTC. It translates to CASSQYLGTSYEQYF.

CDR3 sequence (DNA): TGTGCCAGCAGTTTGAGCCAGAGCTATGGCTACACCTTC. Amino acids: CASSLSQSYGYTF. The J gene is TRBJ1-2, the V gene TRBV12-3 or TRBV12-4; D is uncertain. This CDR3 has 13 residues. Between the trimmed V and J ends, which lost 3 bases and 4 bases, there was a span of 9 bases.